This entry concerns a single TCR beta chain. Participants spanned ages about 18 to 100 years and resided in 20 to 25 US areas. Cohort 3 recovered donors had two negative PCRs, clearance, or symptom resolution. This entry is derived from a study of blood T cell repertoires in COVID-19. Background on the study: The samples span acute and convalescent COVID-19 from the United States, Italy and Spain.

In the original processing: Reference gene primer amplification in the assay estimated nucleated cell counts. This table comes from immunoSEQ multiplex PCR, and its TCRdb copy is limited to in-frame clones, with some not included. V and J calls and clone size are those listed in that table; D and trimming were worked out from the DNA. The data hold about 170,000 clones, with about 88% observed a single time. The length of the CDR3 is 14 residues. The ends were cut back, 2 bases at V and 2 bases at J, with 6 bases in the middle. The germline CDR1 and CDR2 sequences are MDHEN and SYDVKM. The clonotype comes from a woman aged 18-29 years who had recovered from COVID-19. The J gene is TRBJ1-4, the V gene TRBV28; D gene uncertain. Sequenced sample: PBMCs or T cells enriched from blood (not recorded which). Here the CDR3 reads CASSLTSTNEKLFF. The CDR3 nucleotides are TGTGCCAGCAGTTTAACGAGTACTAATGAAAAACTGTTTTTT. The whole variable domain, remainder taken from reference TRBV28 and TRBJ1-4, is DVKVTQSSRYLVKRTGEKVFLECVQDMDHENMFWYRQDPGLGLRLIYFSYDVKMKEKGDIPEGYSVSREKKERFSLILESASTNQTSMYLCASSLTSTNEKLFFGSGTQLSVL.